One sample yielded the 17 T cell receptor beta chains listed below, sequenced in a study of blood T cell repertoires in COVID-19. Method: immunoSEQ multiplex PCR; TCRdb's copy keeps in-frame clones and lacks some. The repertoire holds around 120,000 clones, with about 90% as singletons. Material: peripheral blood. The receptors stem from a human donor in a cohort sampled during active COVID-19.

A single count supports this clone. The rearrangement joins TRBV11-3 to TRBJ2-3, with TRBD2 matching over 7 bases. The junction had 4 bases not matched to a gene; V was cut back by 3 bases and J by 1 base. Looked up from germline, CDR1 is SGHNT and CDR2 is YENEEA. The CDR3 is made up of 15 amino acids. CDR3 sequence: CASSFGLGGTDTQYF. DNA for the CDR3: TGTGCCAGCAGCTTTGGACTAGGGGGCACAGATACGCAGTATTTT.

This CDR3 reads CASIQQGLSSYEQYF. CDR3 DNA sequence: TGTGCCAGCATCCAACAGGGGCTCTCCTCCTACGAGCAGTACTTC. The chain couples TRBV6-4 to TRBJ2-7, with 7 positions matching TRBD1. The CDR3 has 15 residues. In germline, CDR1 is MRHNA, CDR2 SNTAGT. The V gene end was trimmed by 7 bases and the J gene end by 0 bases; junction bases not matched to a gene: 9.

This chain uses TRBV6-5 with TRBJ1-5, with D hard to call. Between the trimmed V and J ends, which lost 4 bases and 6 bases, there was a span of 10 bases. Germline CDR1 and CDR2: MNHEY and SVGAGI. The CDR3 sequence is 13 residues long. DNA for the CDR3: TGTGCCAGCAGTTTGGAGGGAAGTCAGCCCCAGCATTTT. This encodes CASSLEGSQPQHF.

This clone was counted once. The genes are TRBV5-1 and TRBJ2-7; 10 bases are shared with TRBD1. The CDR3 has 15 residues. After removal of 4 bases from V and 6 bases from J, the junction contained 10 bases not matched to a gene. Germline lookup yields CDR1 SGHRS and CDR2 YFSETQ. The CDR3 nucleotides read TGCGCCAGCAGCCGTACCGGGACAGGGGCTCTCGAGCAGTACTTC. Translation gives CASSRTGTGALEQYF.

V and J are TRBV5-1 and TRBJ2-5; maybe TRBD1 (6 bases). Germline V gene data show CDR1 as SGHRS and CDR2 as YFSETQ. The CDR3 has 13 residues. Trimming cost V 5 bases and J 3 bases, with 11 bases left between them. The CDR3 nucleotides read TGCGCCAGCAGTGTACAGGGCGAAGAGACCCAGTACTTC. Translating it yields CASSVQGEETQYF. Variable domain in full (rest from reference TRBV5-1 and TRBJ2-5): KAGVTQTPRYLIKTRGQQVTLSCSPISGHRSVSWYQQTPGQGLQFLFEYFSETQRNKGNFPGRFSGRQFSNSRSEMNVSTLELGDSALYLCASSVQGEETQYFGPGTRLLVL.

The chain combines TRBV5-1 with TRBJ2-5; 8 bases fit TRBD2. CDR3 length equals 15 residues. Germline CDR1 is SGHRS and CDR2 is YFSETQ. V gave up 0 bases and J gave up 1 base; unmatched junction bases: 2. The CDR3 spells CASSLGTSTQETQYF. CDR3 in DNA: TGCGCCAGCAGCTTGGGGACTAGCACCCAAGAGACCCAGTACTTC.

This clone turned up a few times. The CDR3 DNA reads as TGTGCCAGCGCCGCGGGGGGGACTAGCGGGGCAAATGAGCAGTTCTTC. Protein sequence: CASAAGGTSGANEQFF. The rearrangement joins TRBV5-4 to TRBJ2-1, with 13 bases fitting TRBD2. After removal of 7 bases from V and 7 bases from J, the junction contained 11 bases not matched to a gene. Germline assignment: CDR1 SGHNT and CDR2 YYREEE (reference sequence). The CDR3 is made up of 16 amino acids.

This rearrangement joins TRBV7-8 to TRBJ2-7, with D possibly being TRBD1 or TRBD2 (6 bases each). Germline V gives CDR1 SGHVS, CDR2 FQNEAQ. With 5 bases removed from V and 5 bases from J, the gap between germline ends came to 22 bases. The CDR3 loop spans 16 amino acids. The CDR3 region is CASSRGAGTKNDEQYF. DNA of the CDR3: TGTGCCAGCAGCCGCGGGGCCGGGACAAAGAATGACGAGCAGTACTTC. The full variable domain, in which reference TRBV7-8 and TRBJ2-7 provide the parts outside the CDR3, is GAGVSQSPRYKVAKRGQDVALRCDPISGHVSLFWYQQALGQGPEFLTYFQNEAQLDKSGLPSDRFFAERPEGSVSTLKIQRTQQEDSAVYLCASSRGAGTKNDEQYFGPGTRLTVT.

V and J are TRBV5-1 and TRBJ2-2; D is unresolved. With 0 bases removed from V and 3 bases from J, the gap between germline ends came to 9 bases. Germline values: CDR1 SGHRS, CDR2 YFSETQ. The CDR3 has 15 amino acids. As DNA, the CDR3 is TGCGCCAGCAGCTTGGCAGGATTAGACACCGGGGAGCTGTTTTTT. This sequence encodes CASSLAGLDTGELFF.

The chain uses TRBV29-1 and TRBJ2-3; TRBD2 agrees at 8 bases. The CDR3 is 13 amino acids. Germline-derived CDR1 and CDR2 are SQVTM and ANQGSEA. The DNA for the CDR3 is TGCGCTAGCGGGCCCCAAAGCACAGATACGCAGTATTTT. It specifies CASGPQSTDTQYF.

The chain combines TRBV4-2 with TRBJ2-1, with TRBD2 matching 10 bases. Germline V gene data show CDR1 as LGHNA and CDR2 as YNFKEQ. V dropped 10 bases and J dropped 2; count of bases not matched to a gene: 5. The length of the CDR3 is 14 residues. The CDR3: CATQRGGPYNEQFF. The CDR3 DNA reads TGTGCCACCCAGCGGGGGGGCCCCTACAATGAGCAGTTCTTC.

The CDR3 loop is CASSYRGEGTRNEQFF. The CDR3 DNA is TGTGCCAGTAGTTACCGAGGGGAGGGAACGCGCAATGAGCAGTTCTTC. The chain joins TRBV19 to TRBJ2-1; 7 bases map to TRBD2. The germline V gene encodes CDR1 LNHDA and CDR2 SQIVND (reference sequence). This CDR3 contains 16 residues. The trim removed 5 bases at V and 6 bases at J, leaving 13 bases unmatched.

CDR3 sequence reads: CASSQSGRGSYNEQFF. The CDR3 DNA follows: TGTGCCAGCAGCCAAAGCGGGAGGGGCTCCTACAATGAGCAGTTCTTC. This chain uses TRBV9 with TRBJ2-1; the match to TRBD2 covers 10 bases. The germline V gene encodes CDR1 SGDLS and CDR2 YYNGEE. V lost 4 bases to trimming and J lost 0 bases; unmatched junction nucleotides: 4. The CDR3 consists of 16 residues.

The rearrangement links TRBV27 to TRBJ2-5; 10 nucleotides agree with TRBD2. After removal of 5 bases from V and 0 bases from J, the junction contained 12 bases not matched to a gene. The CDR3 runs to 18 residues. The germline V gene encodes CDR1 MNHEY and CDR2 SMNVEV (reference sequence). CDR3 sequence: CASSQKWTSGQYQETQYF. The CDR3 coding sequence is TGTGCCAGCAGTCAAAAGTGGACTAGCGGACAGTACCAAGAGACCCAGTACTTC.

This chain connects TRBV19 to TRBJ1-4, with D tentatively TRBD1 (5 bases). V lost 7 bases and J lost 1, with 10 bases in between. CDR1 LNHDA and CDR2 SQIVND come from the germline V gene (reference sequence). This CDR3 contains 14 residues. This chain's CDR3 is CASTRTRTNEKLFF. CDR3 nucleotide sequence: TGTGCCAGTACCCGGACAAGAACTAATGAAAAACTGTTTTTT.

The CDR3 DNA sequence: TGTGCCAGCAGCTTTGAGGGCAATCAGCCCCAGCATTTT. As protein: CASSFEGNQPQHF. This chain links TRBV11-3 with TRBJ1-5; no firm D call. The V gene lost 3 bases and the J gene lost 2 bases, with 5 bases spanning the gap. This CDR3 is 13 amino acids long. Germline V gene sequence: CDR1 SGHNT, CDR2 YENEEA.

The chain joins TRBV7-2 to TRBJ1-6; 7 bases agree with TRBD1. V trimming: 5 bases; J trimming: 8 bases; junction bases outside the gene matches: 9. Germline V gene lookup returns CDR1 SGHTA and CDR2 FQGNSA. The CDR3 totals 15 residues. CDR3 bases: TGTGCCAGCAGCGCAAGACAGGGAAAATATTCACCCCTCCACTTT. Protein: CASSARQGKYSPLHF.